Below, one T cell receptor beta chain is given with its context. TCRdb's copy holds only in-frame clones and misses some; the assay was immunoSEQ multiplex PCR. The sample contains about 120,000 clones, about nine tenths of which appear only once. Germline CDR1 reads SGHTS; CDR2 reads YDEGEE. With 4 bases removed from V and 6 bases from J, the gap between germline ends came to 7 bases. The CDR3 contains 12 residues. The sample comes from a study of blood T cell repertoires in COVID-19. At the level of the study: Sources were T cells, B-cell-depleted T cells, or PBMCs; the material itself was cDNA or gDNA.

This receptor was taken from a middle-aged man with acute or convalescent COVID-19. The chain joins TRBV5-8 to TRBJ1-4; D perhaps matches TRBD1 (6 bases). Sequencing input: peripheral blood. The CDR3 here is CASSRTDEKLFF. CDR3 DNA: TGTGCCAGCAGCCGGACAGATGAAAAACTGTTTTTT.